Below are 31 T cell receptor beta chains sequenced from a single sample in a study of shared clonotypes between healthy human individuals. The naive CD8 fraction comprised CD45RO-negative cells positively selected for CCR7 and excluded terminally differentiated effector memory CD45RA+ cells. The assay was immunoSEQ multiplex PCR, and TCRdb's table has in-frame clones only and misses some. The sample has almost 700,000 clones; just over 90% are singletons. The sequencing sample was made of naive CD8+ T cells sorted from blood. Receptors were obtained from a man between 25 and 39 years old in good health.

The chain has TRBV6-5 and TRBJ2-3, with 11 bases matching TRBD2. The CDR3 is made up of 12 amino acids. Germline lookup yields CDR1 MNHEY and CDR2 SVGAGI. Trimming removed 7 bases from V and 10 bases from J; junction bases left unmatched: 4. The CDR3 DNA sequence: TGTGCCAGCACTAGCGGGAGGAGGTCGCAGTATTTT. Translated, it gives CASTSGRRSQYF.

V gene TRBV28 combines with J gene TRBJ2-7; D is unresolved. With 3 bases removed from V and 3 bases from J, the gap between germline ends came to 6 bases. Germline V gene sequence: CDR1 MDHEN, CDR2 SYDVKM. The CDR3 sequence is 12 residues long. CDR3 sequence reads: CASSFYRYEQYF. The CDR3, as DNA: TGTGCCAGCAGTTTCTATCGCTACGAGCAGTACTTC.

The V call is TRBV5-4, the J call TRBJ2-7, with 11 bases matching TRBD1. The junction had 6 bases not matched to a gene; V was cut back by 4 bases and J by 6 bases. The CDR3 has 14 amino acids. CDR1 and CDR2 (germline): SGHNT, YYREEE (reference sequence). DNA of the CDR3: TGTGCCAGCAGCCCTCCCGGGACAGGGGGCGAGCAGTACTTC. This codes for CASSPPGTGGEQYF.

The chain carries TRBV28 and TRBJ1-5, with 8 positions matching TRBD1. The germline V gene encodes CDR1 MDHEN and CDR2 SYDVKM. The CDR3 is 16 residues long. With V trimmed by 3 bases and J by 0 bases, 4 bases remained unmatched. The CDR3 nucleotides read TGTGCCAGCAGTTTGGACAGGGTTAATAGCAATCAGCCCCAGCATTTT. Protein sequence: CASSLDRVNSNQPQHF.

The CDR3 DNA reads TGCGCCAGCAGTGGACAGGGGAACCCTTACGAGCAGTACTTC. Residues: CASSGQGNPYEQYF. The V gene is TRBV4-1, the J gene TRBJ2-7, with TRBD1 matching over 9 bases. CDR1 and CDR2 from the germline V gene are MGHRA and YSYEKL. The CDR3 totals 14 residues. With 6 bases clipped from V and 4 bases from J, the junction kept 7 bases outside the gene matches.

The CDR3 region has the DNA TGTGCCAGCAGCTCCCGGGTCCTCCGTGTGGTAGAGGGCTACACCTTC. Amino acids: CASSSRVLRVVEGYTF. The J gene is TRBJ1-2, the V gene TRBV5-6; D remains unclear. The CDR3 is 16 amino acids. Germline CDR1 SGHDT, CDR2 YYEEEE. Trimming removed 3 bases from V and 8 bases from J, with 23 bases in between. The full variable domain, rest sourced from reference TRBV5-6 and TRBJ1-2, is DAGVTQSPTHLIKTRGQQVTLRCSPKSGHDTVSWYQQALGQGPQFIFQYYEEEERQRGNFPDRFSGHQFPNYSSELNVNALLLGDSALYLCASSSRVLRVVEGYTFGSGTRLTVV.

This clone has ten or more counts. The V and J genes are TRBV27 and TRBJ2-1; D is unresolved. CDR3 length: 14 amino acids. Trimming removed 1 base from V and 7 bases from J, with 11 bases in between. Germline-derived CDR1 and CDR2 are MNHEY and SMNVEV (reference sequence). CDR3 in amino acids: CASSLYQLGNEQFF. The CDR3 bases are TGTGCCAGCAGTTTATACCAGCTAGGTAATGAGCAGTTCTTC.

The chain employs TRBV11-2 and TRBJ2-7; 11 positions match TRBD1. The CDR3 runs 17 residues. CDR1 is SGHAT and CDR2 is FQNNGV in the germline V gene. Unmatched junction bases numbered 9, after V lost 4 bases and J lost 1 base. CDR3 loop: CASSSSAWDRGSYEQYF. The CDR3, as DNA: TGTGCCAGCAGCTCCAGCGCTTGGGACAGGGGGTCCTACGAGCAGTACTTC.

This chain joins TRBV14 and TRBJ2-7; 7 nucleotides match TRBD2. V shed 1 base and J 4 bases; nucleotides not matched to a gene: 7. The CDR3 has 15 amino acids. CDR1 is SGHDN, CDR2 FVKESK, per germline. The CDR3 coding sequence is TGTGCCAGCAGCCAAGGAGGGAGGGAGTTATACGAGCAGTACTTC. It is translated as CASSQGGRELYEQYF.

The V gene is TRBV5-1, the J gene TRBJ2-7; D tentatively reads TRBD1 or TRBD2 (5 bases each). CDR1 is SGHRS and CDR2 is YFSETQ in the germline V gene. This CDR3 contains 14 residues. V shed 1 base and J shed 4 bases, with 12 bases lying between them. The CDR3 DNA reads TGCGCCAGCAGCTTGTATGGGGGATCTTACGAGCAGTACTTC. Protein: CASSLYGGSYEQYF.

J is TRBJ2-5 and V is TRBV5-1; 9 bases fit TRBD2. CDR3 length: 15 residues. V gave up 4 bases and J gave up 4 bases; unmatched junction bases: 8. Germline values: CDR1 SGHRS, CDR2 YFSETQ. CDR3 nucleotide sequence: TGCGCCAGCAGCCTTAGCGGGAGCCCGCTAGAGACCCAGTACTTC. Translating it yields CASSLSGSPLETQYF.

This rearrangement joins TRBV7-3 to TRBJ2-5; 9 bases line up with TRBD2. Trimming removed 2 bases from V and 2 bases from J; junction bases left unmatched: 6. This CDR3 comprises 16 residues. Germline assignment: CDR1 SGHTA and CDR2 FQGTGA. CDR3 residues: CASSLASSGTQETQYF. The CDR3 DNA reads as TGTGCCAGCAGCTTAGCCTCTAGCGGGACTCAAGAGACCCAGTACTTC.

The V and J genes are TRBV7-9 and TRBJ2-2; D gene unclear. The CDR3 loop spans 14 amino acids. Trimming took off 7 bases at V and 4 bases at J, with 13 bases between the two ends. CDR1 and CDR2 (germline): SEHNR, FQNEAQ (reference sequence). The CDR3 DNA reads TGTGCCAGCAAACAGCCTCTGGGCACCGGGGAGCTGTTTTTT. This codes for CASKQPLGTGELFF.

The chain uses TRBV11-2 and TRBJ2-7; D gene unclear. This CDR3 has 13 amino acids. The germline V and J ends were trimmed by 3 bases and 0 bases, with 6 bases remaining between them. Germline loops: CDR1 SGHAT, CDR2 FQNNGV. CDR3 in amino acids: CASSFTVSYEQYF. The CDR3 region has the DNA TGTGCCAGCAGCTTCACGGTCTCCTACGAGCAGTACTTC.

The chain recombines TRBV5-4 with TRBJ2-1; D is unclear. V was clipped by 6 bases and J by 4 bases, with 8 bases between them. The germline gives CDR1 SGHNT, CDR2 YYREEE (reference sequence). CDR3 length equals 12 residues. The CDR3 protein is CASTLGYNEQFF. The DNA of the CDR3 is TGTGCCAGCACTTTGGGTTACAATGAGCAGTTCTTC.

The chain combines TRBV15 with TRBJ1-1; a weak D match, TRBD1 (5 bases). The CDR3 runs to 14 residues. Per germline, CDR1 LNHNV and CDR2 YYDKDF (reference sequence). Trimming removed 0 bases from V and 6 bases from J, with 11 bases in between. CDR3 in amino acids: CATSRDSGMAEAFF. As DNA, the CDR3 is TGTGCCACCAGCAGAGATTCAGGGATGGCTGAAGCTTTCTTT.

V and J are TRBV28 and TRBJ2-7; D unresolved. Trimming cost V 6 bases and J 2 bases, with 20 bases left between them. Germline V CDR1 and CDR2: MDHEN, SYDVKM. The CDR3 covers 16 residues. CDR3 coding DNA: TGTGCCAGCAGCGCCTTAGAGCCGAGGTTGACCTACGAGCAGTACTTC. Translation: CASSALEPRLTYEQYF.

The chain combines TRBV10-3 with TRBJ2-7; D unresolved. The germline gives CDR1 ENHRY, CDR2 SYGVKD. This CDR3 region has 13 residues. The germline V and J ends were trimmed by 5 bases and 2 bases, with 10 bases remaining between them. The CDR3 DNA is TGTGCCATCAGTCGACCCTCCGCCTACGAGCAGTACTTC. Translated, it gives CAISRPSAYEQYF.

The chain combines TRBV15 with TRBJ1-1; D perhaps matches TRBD1 (5 bases). V dropped 5 bases and J dropped 7 bases, with 14 bases sitting between them. Germline V lookup: CDR1 LNHNV, CDR2 YYDKDF (reference sequence). CDR3 size: 13 residues. CDR3 DNA sequence: TGTGCCACCAGCGGAGGACAATTCGTTGAAGCTTTCTTT. This encodes CATSGGQFVEAFF.

The chain couples TRBV30 to TRBJ2-7; 7 nucleotides agree with TRBD2. Unmatched junction bases numbered 4, after V lost 0 bases and J lost 2 bases. Germline assignment: CDR1 GTSNPN and CDR2 SVGIG (reference sequence). The CDR3 spans 14 residues. This CDR3 is CAWSVGGGPYEQYF. DNA for the CDR3: TGTGCCTGGAGTGTAGGCGGGGGACCCTACGAGCAGTACTTC. The full variable domain, with the rest looked up from reference TRBV30 and TRBJ2-7, is SQTIHQWPATLVQPVGSPLSLECTVEGTSNPNLYWYRQAAGRGLQLLFYSVGIGQISSEVPQNLSASRPQDRQFILSSKKLLLSDSGFYLCAWSVGGGPYEQYFGPGTRLTVT.

The V gene is TRBV10-2, the J gene TRBJ2-1; 11 nucleotides line up with TRBD2. This CDR3 is built from 14 residues. J gave up 1 base and V 8 bases, and 1 base lay outside the gene matches. Germline assignment: CDR1 WSHSY and CDR2 SAAADI. The CDR3 loop reads CASGTSGSYNEQFF. The CDR3 DNA reads TGCGCCAGCGGGACTAGCGGTTCCTACAATGAGCAGTTCTTC.

A remark on this clone: A much larger clone lies a single base off, so this may be a read error. This CDR3 is also generated by other DNA sequences in the sample. The CDR3 protein is CASSLTGTYEQYF. CDR3 nucleotide sequence: TGTGCCAGCAGTTTGACAGGTACCTACGAGCAGTACTTC. This rearrangement joins TRBV27 to TRBJ2-7, with a weak D call TRBD1 (6 bases). CDR1 and CDR2 (germline): MNHEY, SMNVEV (reference sequence). Between the trimmed V and J ends, which lost 3 bases and 2 bases, there was a span of 8 bases. CDR3 length: 13 residues.

V gene TRBV28 combines with J gene TRBJ2-3, with 11 bases that match TRBD1. Germline CDR1 reads MDHEN; CDR2 reads SYDVKM. This CDR3 spans 15 amino acids. Trimming cost V 5 bases and J 3 bases; bases outside gene matches: 4. The CDR3 spells CASSQGQGATDTQYF. The CDR3 nucleotides are TGTGCCAGCAGTCAAGGACAGGGGGCTACAGATACGCAGTATTTT.

This clone has just one count. The gene calls are TRBV7-9 and TRBJ2-5; 14 bases are shared with TRBD2. Per germline, CDR1 SEHNR and CDR2 FQNEAQ (reference sequence). The junction had 7 bases not matched to a gene; V was cut back by 3 bases and J by 1 base. The CDR3 has 18 residues. CDR3 bases: TGTGCCAGCAGCTTGAGGACTAGCGGGAGGCCGCTCCAAGAGACCCAGTACTTC. It encodes CASSLRTSGRPLQETQYF.

Comments on this clone: One junction end disagrees with the germline gene, perhaps due to a read error. The gene calls are TRBV29-1 and TRBJ2-7, with D uncertain. Looked up from germline, CDR1 is SQVTM and CDR2 is ANQGSEA. CDR3 length: 11 amino acids. The CDR3: CSVEDRKGLGF. The DNA for the CDR3 is TGCAGCGTTGAAGATCGGAAAGGGTTAGGCTTC.

This chain uses TRBV11-2 with TRBJ2-3, with 8 bases matching TRBD1. CDR1 is SGHAT, CDR2 FQNNGV, per germline. The junction had 18 bases not matched to a gene; V was cut back by 5 bases and J by 5 bases. This CDR3 spans 18 amino acids. CDR3 DNA: TGTGCCAGCAGCCTAAAACCTAGGACAGGGAATATCGAAGATACGCAGTATTTT. Translation: CASSLKPRTGNIEDTQYF.

This rearrangement joins TRBV7-9 to TRBJ2-7; 9 nucleotides align to TRBD1. After removal of 5 bases from V and 5 bases from J, the junction contained 4 bases not matched to a gene. The CDR3 loop spans 13 amino acids. Germline V gene lookup returns CDR1 SEHNR and CDR2 FQNEAQ (reference sequence). The CDR3 reads CASSPQGADEQYF. In nucleotides, the CDR3 is TGTGCCAGCAGCCCACAGGGGGCTGACGAGCAGTACTTC. Full variable domain (outside the CDR3, taken from reference TRBV7-9 and TRBJ2-7): DTGVSQNPRHKITKRGQNVTFRCDPISEHNRLYWYRQTLGQGPEFLTYFQNEAQLEKSRLLSDRFSAERPKGSFSTLEIQRTEQGDSAMYLCASSPQGADEQYFGPGTRLTVT.

The V and J genes are TRBV28 and TRBJ2-3; D perhaps matches TRBD1 (6 bases). The CDR3 totals 14 residues. From germline, CDR1 is MDHEN and CDR2 SYDVKM. Trimming left V 5 bases short and J 4 bases short, with 13 bases between. In nucleotides, the CDR3 is TGTGCCAGCAGTATCCGACAGGCACCAGATACGCAGTATTTT. Translating gives CASSIRQAPDTQYF.

The chain uses TRBV7-9 and TRBJ2-1, with 9 bases identical to TRBD2. The ends lost 2 bases at V and 8 bases at J; junction bases unmatched: 7. Germline V CDR1 and CDR2: SEHNR, FQNEAQ (reference sequence). CDR3 length: 15 residues. The CDR3 region has the DNA TGTGCCAGCAGCTTAATAGCGGGAGCGGGCTATGAGCAGTTCTTC. Translating gives CASSLIAGAGYEQFF.

V gene TRBV25-1 combines with J gene TRBJ2-7; 8 bases agree with TRBD1. Germline values: CDR1 MGHDK, CDR2 SYGVNS. With 0 bases clipped from V and 6 bases from J, the junction kept 13 bases outside the gene matches. The CDR3 contains 17 residues. DNA for the CDR3: TGTGCCAGCAGTGAATATAATCTGGACAGGGATGTCTCCGAGCAGTACTTC. Encoded protein: CASSEYNLDRDVSEQYF.

The V and J genes are TRBV10-3 and TRBJ2-7; D uncertain. The germline CDR1 and CDR2 sequences are ENHRY and SYGVKD. The length of the CDR3 is 14 residues. V lost 3 bases to trimming and J lost 0 bases, with 9 bases between them. Written as DNA, the CDR3 is TGTGCCATCAGTGATAGACCCAGCTCCTACGAGCAGTACTTC. Its protein is CAISDRPSSYEQYF.